This T cell receptor (beta chain) was found in a study of blood T cell repertoires in COVID-19. About the study: Italy, Spain and the United States were the sources of the convalescent and acute COVID-19 samples. The analysed material was cDNA or gDNA that came from T cells, B-cell-depleted T cells, or PBMCs.

This CDR3 has 13 amino acids. CDR1 is SNHLY and CDR2 is FYNNEI in the germline V gene. Germline trimming cut 6 bases from V and 8 bases from J; bases unmatched to any gene: 5. A note on this clone: The same CDR3 arises from other DNA sequences in this sample as well.

Methods used by the authors: Scientists estimated how many nucleated cells there were by amplifying reference gene primers. The table came from immunoSEQ multiplex PCR; TCRdb's copy has only in-frame clones and leaves some out. From that table come the V and J calls and clone size; the DNA was used to work out D and trimming. The sample contains around 700,000 clones, 90% of which appear only once. Sequencing was performed on peripheral blood. The chain joins TRBV2 to TRBJ1-4, with TRBD1 matching over 8 bases. The TCR was taken from a woman aged 18-30 years with acute or convalescent COVID-19. The CDR3 loop is CASRGQGGEKLFF. CDR3 DNA: TGTGCCAGCAGAGGACAGGGTGGGGAAAAACTGTTTTTT.